This T cell receptor (beta chain) is drawn from a study of OX40 agonist ivuxolimab in advanced cancers. Study overall: Each patient was given ivuxolimab into a vein every 2 weeks, at 0.01 to 10 mg/kg.

The table came from immunoSEQ multiplex PCR; TCRdb's copy has only in-frame clones and leaves some out. The table lists 75,000 to 95,000 clones, about 92% of them singletons. The V end was cut by 5 bases, the J end by 3 bases, with 11 bases between. CDR3 length: 14 amino acids. The germline V gene encodes CDR1 KGHSY and CDR2 FQNENV. The receptor was derived from an adult with an advanced solid tumor such as melanoma, head and neck, liver or kidney cancer. The V gene is TRBV16, the J gene TRBJ1-5; perhaps TRBD1 as D (5 bases). Here the sequenced sample was CD4+ or CD8+ T cells sorted from blood, taken in a trial of the OX40 agonist ivuxolimab. The CDR3 here is CASSEWGNNQPQHF. The CDR3 DNA reads TGTGCCAGCAGCGAATGGGGGAACAATCAGCCCCAGCATTTT.